Reported below is one T cell receptor (beta chain). What it recognizes is unknown. Germline trimming cut 4 bases from V and 6 bases from J; bases unmatched to any gene: 6. This CDR3 region has 14 residues. In germline, CDR1 is SGHVS, CDR2 FNYEAQ. These data are taken from a study of cytomegalovirus exposure and HLA in healthy donors. For the study at large: The 600 to 800 first-cohort repertoires shared a platform with the roughly 130 validation repertoires, as reported in a later analysis. Findings and caveats of the study: With high specificity and sensitivity, the classifier reportedly diagnosed cytomegalovirus status. Associated with cytomegalovirus, according to the listing, were 150 to 200 TCR beta chains.

Assay used: immunoSEQ multiplex PCR; TCRdb lists only in-frame clones, some missing. The sample has under 100,000 clones, almost 85% seen once. V and J are TRBV7-6 and TRBJ1-2; 9 bases line up with TRBD1. Input material: PBMCs. The TCR originated in a woman between 18 and 30 years old in good health and CMV-seropositive. The CDR3 sequence: CASSWGDREDGYTF. The CDR3 nucleotides are TGTGCCAGCAGCTGGGGGGACAGGGAGGATGGCTACACCTTC.